Described below is a single TCR beta chain sequence and its context. Antigen: not known. CDR3 length equals 13 residues. Germline V gives CDR1 SNHLY, CDR2 FYNNEI. This entry belongs to a study of monozygotic twins with inflammatory bowel disease. General study results and limits: Compared with healthy twins, IBD patients shared fewer clonotypes with others, especially with disease activity. IBD patients displayed reduced TCRbeta diversity (inverse Simpson) when set against healthy co-twins.

From the 5' RACE reads, TCRdb lists one entry per CDR3 protein and no DNA. The table counts 200,000 to 250,000 distinct CDR3 sequences; approximately 1.5% lies in the top ten. This TCR came from a human donor with ulcerative colitis or Crohn's disease, or a healthy co-twin of an affected twin (not recorded which). Material: blood. V gene TRBV2 combines with J gene TRBJ1-5. The CDR3 loop reads CASSEENNQPQHF.